This T cell receptor beta chain was found in a study of blood T cell repertoires in COVID-19. For the study at large: The United States, Italy and Spain provided the acute and convalescent COVID-19 samples.

TCRdb's table, derived via immunoSEQ multiplex PCR, lists solely in-frame clones and lacks some. Here the sample spans roughly 67,000 clones, roughly 80% being singletons. The CDR3 sequence is 20 residues long. The ends lost 5 bases at V and 0 bases at J; junction bases unmatched: 17. Germline V CDR1 and CDR2: MDHEN, SYDVKM. This receptor was identified in a human donor in a cohort sampled during active COVID-19. Sequenced sample: peripheral blood. This chain connects TRBV28 to TRBJ2-1, with 9 bases identical to TRBD1. The CDR3 DNA reads as TGTGCCAGCAGTCTTAGCCGGGACAGGGTGCTATTTAGCTCCTACAATGAGCAGTTCTTC. Residues: CASSLSRDRVLFSSYNEQFF.